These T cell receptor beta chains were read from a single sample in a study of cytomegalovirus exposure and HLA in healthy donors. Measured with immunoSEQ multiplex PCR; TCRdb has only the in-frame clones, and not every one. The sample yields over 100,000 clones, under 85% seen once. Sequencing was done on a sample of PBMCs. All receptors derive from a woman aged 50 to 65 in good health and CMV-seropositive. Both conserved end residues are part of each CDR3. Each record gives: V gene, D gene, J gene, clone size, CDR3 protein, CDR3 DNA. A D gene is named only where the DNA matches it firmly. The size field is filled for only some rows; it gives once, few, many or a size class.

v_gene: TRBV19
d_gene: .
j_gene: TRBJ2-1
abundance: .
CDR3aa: CASSVGLTRATYNEQFF
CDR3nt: TGTGCCAGTAGTGTGGGACTCACTCGGGCGACATACAATGAGCAGTTCTTC

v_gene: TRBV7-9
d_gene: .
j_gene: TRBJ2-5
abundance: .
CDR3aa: CASSLGLAYETQYF
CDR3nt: TGTGCCAGCAGCTTAGGGCTAGCGTACGAGACCCAGTACTTC

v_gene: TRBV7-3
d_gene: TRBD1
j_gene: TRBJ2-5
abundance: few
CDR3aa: CASSLASGGGETQYF
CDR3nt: TGTGCCAGCAGCTTAGCGTCAGGGGGCGGGGAGACCCAGTACTTC

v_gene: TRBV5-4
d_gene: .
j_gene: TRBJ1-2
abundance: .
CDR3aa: CASSLEAGSGYTF
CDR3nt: TGTGCCAGCAGCTTGGAGGCGGGAAGCGGCTACACCTTC

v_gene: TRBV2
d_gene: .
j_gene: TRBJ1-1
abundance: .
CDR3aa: CASSTEQGANTEAFF
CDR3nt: TGTGCCAGCAGTACTGAACAGGGTGCGAACACTGAAGCTTTCTTT

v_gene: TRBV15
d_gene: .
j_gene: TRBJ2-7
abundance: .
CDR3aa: CATSRDIAEQYF
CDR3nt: TGTGCCACCAGCAGAGATATAGCTGAGCAGTACTTC

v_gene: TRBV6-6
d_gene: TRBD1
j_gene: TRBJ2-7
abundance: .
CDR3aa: CASSYSPGQGNEQYF
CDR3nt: TGTGCCAGCAGTTACTCGCCGGGACAGGGGAACGAGCAGTACTTC

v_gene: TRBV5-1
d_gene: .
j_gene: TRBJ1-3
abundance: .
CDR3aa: CASSLGISGSGNTIYF
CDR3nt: TGCGCCAGCAGTTTGGGGATCTCAGGGTCTGGAAACACCATATATTTT

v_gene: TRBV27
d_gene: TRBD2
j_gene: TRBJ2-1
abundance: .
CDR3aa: CASTESWVAGLAGGLSSYNEQFF
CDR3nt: TGTGCCAGCACTGAGTCCTGGGTGGCGGGACTAGCGGGGGGCCTTAGCTCCTACAATGAGCAGTTCTTC

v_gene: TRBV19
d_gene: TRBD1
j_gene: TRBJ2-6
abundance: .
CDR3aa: CASGDRPALGANGLTF
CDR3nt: TGTGCCTCCGGGGACAGGCCTGCTCTTGGGGCCAACGGCCTGACTTTC

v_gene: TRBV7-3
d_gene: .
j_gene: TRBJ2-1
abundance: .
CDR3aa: CASSSGLYNEQFF
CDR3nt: TGTGCCAGCAGCTCGGGACTGTACAATGAGCAGTTCTTC

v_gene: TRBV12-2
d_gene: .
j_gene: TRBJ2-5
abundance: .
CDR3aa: CASRLVASDQETQYF
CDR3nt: TGTGCAAGTCGCTTAGTCGCCTCAGACCAAGAGACCCAGTACTTC

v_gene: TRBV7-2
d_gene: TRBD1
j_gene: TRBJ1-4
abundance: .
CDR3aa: CASSPGGRSEKLFF
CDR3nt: TGTGCCAGCAGCCCAGGGGGGCGAAGCGAAAAACTGTTTTTT

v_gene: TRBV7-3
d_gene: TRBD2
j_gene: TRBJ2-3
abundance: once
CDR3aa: CASSLRNSGRRTDTQYF
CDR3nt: TGTGCCAGCAGCTTAAGAAATAGCGGGAGAAGAACAGATACGCAGTATTTT

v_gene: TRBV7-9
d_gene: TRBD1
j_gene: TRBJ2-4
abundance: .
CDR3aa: CSSSIGTGTKNSQYF
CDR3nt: TGTTCCAGCAGCATAGGGACAGGGACCAAAAACAGTCAGTACTTC

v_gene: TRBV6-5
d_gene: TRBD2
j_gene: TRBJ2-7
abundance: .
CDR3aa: CASSYSEAGGSYEQYF
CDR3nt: TGTGCCAGCAGTTACTCGGAAGCGGGAGGCTCCTACGAGCAGTACTTC

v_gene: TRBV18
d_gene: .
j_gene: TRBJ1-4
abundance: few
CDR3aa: CASSPGQTSGEKLFF
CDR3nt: TGTGCCAGCTCACCAGGGCAGACCTCTGGGGAAAAACTGTTTTTT

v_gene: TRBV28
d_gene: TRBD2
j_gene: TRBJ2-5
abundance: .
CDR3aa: CASSFPGTSEPQGTQYF
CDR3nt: TGTGCCAGCAGTTTCCCCGGGACTAGCGAACCCCAAGGAACCCAGTACTTC

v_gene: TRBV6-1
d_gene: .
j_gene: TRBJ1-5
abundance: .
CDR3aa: CASSISSNQPQHF
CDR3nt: TGTGCCAGCAGTATCAGTAGCAATCAGCCCCAGCATTTT

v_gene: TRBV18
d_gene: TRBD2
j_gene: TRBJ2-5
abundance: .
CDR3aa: CASSPDGTRQETQYF
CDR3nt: TGTGCCAGCTCACCTGATGGGACTAGGCAAGAGACCCAGTACTTC

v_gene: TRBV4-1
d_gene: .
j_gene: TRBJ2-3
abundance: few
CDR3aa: CASGLTSPVTQYF
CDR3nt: TGCGCCAGCGGACTGACAAGCCCAGTTACGCAGTATTTT

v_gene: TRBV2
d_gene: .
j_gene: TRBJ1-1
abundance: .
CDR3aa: CASKVQGLNTEAFF
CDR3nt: TGTGCCAGCAAGGTGCAGGGCTTAAACACTGAAGCTTTCTTT

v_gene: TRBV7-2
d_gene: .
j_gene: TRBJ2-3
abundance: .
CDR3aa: CASSLGGGSDTQYF
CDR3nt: TGTGCCAGCAGCTTAGGAGGGGGTTCAGATACGCAGTATTTT

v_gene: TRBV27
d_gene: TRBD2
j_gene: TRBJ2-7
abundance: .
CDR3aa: CASNTGGRLGEQYF
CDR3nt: TGTGCCAGCAATACGGGCGGGAGGCTGGGGGAGCAGTACTTC

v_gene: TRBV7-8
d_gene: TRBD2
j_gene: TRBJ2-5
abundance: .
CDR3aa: CASSPRSGSGRAGETQYF
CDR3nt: TGTGCCAGCAGCCCTAGATCGGGTAGCGGGAGGGCCGGAGAGACCCAGTACTTC

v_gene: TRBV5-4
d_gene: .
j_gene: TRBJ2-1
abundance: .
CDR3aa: CASSPPPIDSYNEQFF
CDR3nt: TGTGCCAGCAGCCCCCCCCCTATCGACAGCTACAATGAGCAGTTCTTC

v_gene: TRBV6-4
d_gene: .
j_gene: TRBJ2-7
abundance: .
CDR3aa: CASSDPPINRDTPQYVYEQYF
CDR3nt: TGTGCCAGCAGTGACCCGCCAATTAACCGGGACACACCTCAATACGTCTACGAGCAGTACTTC

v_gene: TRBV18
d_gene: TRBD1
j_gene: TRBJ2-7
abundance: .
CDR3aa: CASSPDRYRGQYF
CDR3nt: TGTGCCAGCTCACCCGACAGGTACAGGGGGCAGTACTTC

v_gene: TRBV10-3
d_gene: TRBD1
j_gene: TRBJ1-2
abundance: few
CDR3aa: CATLPTGGGGYTF
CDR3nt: TGTGCCACCTTACCCACAGGGGGCGGGGGCTACACCTTC

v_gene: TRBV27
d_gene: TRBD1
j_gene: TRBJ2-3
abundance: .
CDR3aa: CASRRQGAEDTQYF
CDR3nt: TGTGCCAGCAGGCGACAGGGGGCGGAAGATACGCAGTATTTT

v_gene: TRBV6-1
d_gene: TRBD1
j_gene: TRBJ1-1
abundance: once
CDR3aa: CASSPPRTGKAEAFF
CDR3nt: TGTGCCAGCAGCCCCCCCCGGACAGGGAAGGCTGAAGCTTTCTTT

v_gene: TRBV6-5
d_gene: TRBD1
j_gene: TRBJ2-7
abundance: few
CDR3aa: CASSYRTGGGYEQYF
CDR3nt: TGTGCCAGCAGTTACCGGACAGGGGGAGGGTACGAGCAGTACTTC

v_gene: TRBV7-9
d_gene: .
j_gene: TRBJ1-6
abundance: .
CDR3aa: CASSLASGVNSPLHF
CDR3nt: TGTGCCAGCAGCTTAGCCTCAGGGGTGAATTCACCCCTCCACTTT

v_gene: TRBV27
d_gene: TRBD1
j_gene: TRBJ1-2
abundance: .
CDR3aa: CASSLGQGHYGYTF
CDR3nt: TGTGCCAGCAGTCTGGGACAGGGGCACTATGGCTACACCTTC

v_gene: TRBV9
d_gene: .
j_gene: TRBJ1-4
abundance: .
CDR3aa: CASSQRGAGNEKLFF
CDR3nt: TGTGCCAGCAGCCAAAGGGGAGCGGGTAATGAAAAACTGTTTTTT